The present T cell receptor beta chain was sequenced within a study of T cells after yellow fever vaccination. Study outcomes and limitations: Some clonotypes, a small share, were shared between CD4 and CD8 compartments.

One entry per CDR3 protein, called by TCRdb with MiXCR from the 5' RACE reads. Among tens of thousands of distinct CDR3 sequences, about 7.8% were seen once, and the ten largest hold roughly a third. This clonotype was seen many times. Its antigen is as yet unknown. Trimming removed 5 bases from V and 0 bases from J; junction bases left unmatched: 15. The CDR3 consists of 19 residues. The V call is TRBV12-3 or TRBV12-4, the J call TRBJ2-3; 9 bases line up with TRBD1. The sequenced sample was CD8+ T cells sorted from PBMCs, obtained 15 days after the yellow fever booster vaccination. The receptor was derived from a man aged 25-45 years who received the YFV17D yellow fever vaccine. Here the CDR3 reads CASSPMGQGLKHSTDTQYF. DNA for the CDR3: TGTGCCAGCAGTCCCATGGGACAGGGATTGAAGCATAGCACAGATACGCAGTATTTT.